This TCR beta chain was sequenced during a study of control samples from healthy donors and cancer patients. Sequencing used immunoSEQ multiplex PCR; TCRdb keeps in-frame clones, though not all of them. The sample holds some 150,000 clones; about 93% are singletons and the top ten take roughly 2.3%. Trimming pared 7 bases from V and 2 bases from J, leaving 5 bases between. The CDR3 runs 11 residues. CDR1 LNHDA and CDR2 SQIVND come from the germline V gene (reference sequence). Sample: blood. This rearrangement joins TRBV19 to TRBJ1-1; D not resolved. The sequence derives from a man aged 45 to 65 in good health. The CDR3 coding sequence is TGTGCCAGTAATACCAACACTGAAGCTTTCTTT. This encodes CASNTNTEAFF.